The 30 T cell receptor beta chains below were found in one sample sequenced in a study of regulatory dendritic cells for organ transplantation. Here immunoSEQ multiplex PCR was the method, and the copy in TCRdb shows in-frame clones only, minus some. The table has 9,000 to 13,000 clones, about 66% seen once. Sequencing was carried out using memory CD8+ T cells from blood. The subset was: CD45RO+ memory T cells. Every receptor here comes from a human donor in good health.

The CDR3 DNA sequence: TGTGCCAGCAGCGGCCGTTACACCGGGGAGCTGTTTTTT. Amino acid sequence: CASSGRYTGELFF. The rearrangement links TRBV9 to TRBJ2-2, with unresolved D. Trimming pared 3 bases from V and 3 bases from J, leaving 6 bases between. The germline CDR1 and CDR2 sequences are SGDLS and YYNGEE. There are 13 residues in the CDR3.

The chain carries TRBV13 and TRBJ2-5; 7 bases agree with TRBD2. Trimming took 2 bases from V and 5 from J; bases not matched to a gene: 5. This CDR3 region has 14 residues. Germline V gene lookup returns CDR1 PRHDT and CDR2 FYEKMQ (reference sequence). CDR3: CASSLLAEQETQYF. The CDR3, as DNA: TGTGCCAGCAGCTTACTAGCGGAGCAGGAGACCCAGTACTTC.

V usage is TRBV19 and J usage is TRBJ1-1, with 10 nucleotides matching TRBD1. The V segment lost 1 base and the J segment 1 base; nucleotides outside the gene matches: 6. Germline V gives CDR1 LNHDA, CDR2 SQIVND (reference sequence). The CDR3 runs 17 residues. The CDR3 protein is CASSIGPGQGRNTEAFF. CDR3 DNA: TGTGCCAGTAGTATAGGTCCGGGACAGGGGAGGAACACTGAAGCTTTCTTT.

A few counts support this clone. The CDR3 protein is CASSDGDRGSGEQYF. CDR3 nucleotides: TGTGCCAGCAGTGACGGGGACAGGGGTAGTGGGGAGCAGTACTTC. The genes are TRBV2 and TRBJ2-7; 10 positions match TRBD1. Germline CDR1 SNHLY, CDR2 FYNNEI. The J segment lost 7 bases and the V segment lost 3 bases, leaving 9 bases of the junction unmatched. The CDR3 covers 15 residues.

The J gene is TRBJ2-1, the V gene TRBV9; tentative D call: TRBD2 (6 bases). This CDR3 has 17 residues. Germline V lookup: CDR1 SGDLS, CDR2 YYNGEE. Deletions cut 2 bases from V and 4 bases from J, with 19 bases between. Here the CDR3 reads CASSVDWRVAVYNEQFF. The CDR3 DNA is TGTGCCAGCAGCGTTGACTGGCGGGTAGCGGTGTACAATGAGCAGTTCTTC. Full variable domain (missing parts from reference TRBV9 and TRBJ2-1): DSGVTQTPKHLITATGQRVTLRCSPRSGDLSVYWYQQSLDQGLQFLIQYYNGEERAKGNILERFSAQQFPDLHSELNLSSLELGDSALYFCASSVDWRVAVYNEQFFGPGTRLTVL.

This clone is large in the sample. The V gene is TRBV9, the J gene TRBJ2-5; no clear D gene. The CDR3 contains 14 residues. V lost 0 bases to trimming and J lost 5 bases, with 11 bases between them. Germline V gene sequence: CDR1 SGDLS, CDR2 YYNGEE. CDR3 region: CASSVGVGRETQYF. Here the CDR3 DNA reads TGTGCCAGCAGCGTAGGGGTGGGTCGGGAGACCCAGTACTTC.

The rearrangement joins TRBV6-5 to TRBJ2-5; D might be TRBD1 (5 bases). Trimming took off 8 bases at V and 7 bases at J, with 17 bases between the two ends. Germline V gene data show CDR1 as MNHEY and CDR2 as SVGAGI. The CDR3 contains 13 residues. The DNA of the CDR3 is TGTGCCAGCGGGGCCGGCCACCCTAGGACCCAGTACTTC. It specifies CASGAGHPRTQYF.

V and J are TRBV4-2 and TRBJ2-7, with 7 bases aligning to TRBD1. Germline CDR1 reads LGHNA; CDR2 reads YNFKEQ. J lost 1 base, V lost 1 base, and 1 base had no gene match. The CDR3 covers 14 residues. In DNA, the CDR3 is TGTGCCAGCAGCCAAGGGGGACAGTCCTACGAGCAGTACTTC. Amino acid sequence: CASSQGGQSYEQYF.

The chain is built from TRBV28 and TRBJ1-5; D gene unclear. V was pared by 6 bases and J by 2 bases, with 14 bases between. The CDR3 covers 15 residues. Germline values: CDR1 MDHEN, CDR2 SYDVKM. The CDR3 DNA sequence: TGTGCCAGCAGAACAGACTATTACGGCAATCAGCCCCAGCATTTT. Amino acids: CASRTDYYGNQPQHF.

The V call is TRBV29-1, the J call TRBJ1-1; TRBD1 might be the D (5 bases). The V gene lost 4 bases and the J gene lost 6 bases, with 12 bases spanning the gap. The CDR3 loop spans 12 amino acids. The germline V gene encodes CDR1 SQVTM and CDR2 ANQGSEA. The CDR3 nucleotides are TGCAGCGTTGGGCCGCCCAGGGCTGAAGCTTTCTTT. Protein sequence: CSVGPPRAEAFF.

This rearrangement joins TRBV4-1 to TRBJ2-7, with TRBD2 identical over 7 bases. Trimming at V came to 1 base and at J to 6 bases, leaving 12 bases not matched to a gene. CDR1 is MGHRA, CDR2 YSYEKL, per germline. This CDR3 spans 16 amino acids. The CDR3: CASSQVASGSRLEQYF. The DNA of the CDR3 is TGCGCCAGCAGCCAAGTTGCTAGCGGATCACGACTCGAGCAGTACTTC.

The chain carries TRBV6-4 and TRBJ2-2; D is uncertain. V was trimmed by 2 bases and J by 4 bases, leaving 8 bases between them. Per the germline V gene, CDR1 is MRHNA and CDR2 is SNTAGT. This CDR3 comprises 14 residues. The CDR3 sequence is CASSDTASTGELFF. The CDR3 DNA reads TGTGCCAGCAGTGACACAGCCAGCACCGGGGAGCTGTTTTTT.

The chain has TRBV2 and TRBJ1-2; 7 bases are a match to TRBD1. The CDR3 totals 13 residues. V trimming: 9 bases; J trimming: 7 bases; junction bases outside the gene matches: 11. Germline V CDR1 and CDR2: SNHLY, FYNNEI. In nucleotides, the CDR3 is TGTGCCAGGGAAGAGACAGGGATCGGTGGCTACACCTTC. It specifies CAREETGIGGYTF. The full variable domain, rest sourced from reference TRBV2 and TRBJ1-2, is EPEVTQTPSHQVTQMGQEVILRCVPISNHLYFYWYRQILGQKVEFLVSFYNNEISEKSEIFDDQFSVERPDGSNFTLKIRSTKLEDSAMYFCAREETGIGGYTFGSGTRLTVV.

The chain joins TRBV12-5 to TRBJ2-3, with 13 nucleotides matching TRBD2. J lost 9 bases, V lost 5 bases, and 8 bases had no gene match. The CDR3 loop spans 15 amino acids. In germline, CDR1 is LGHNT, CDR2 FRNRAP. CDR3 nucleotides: TGTGCTAGTGGTCTCATTCCGGGACTAGCGGGGACGCAGTATTTT. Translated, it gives CASGLIPGLAGTQYF.

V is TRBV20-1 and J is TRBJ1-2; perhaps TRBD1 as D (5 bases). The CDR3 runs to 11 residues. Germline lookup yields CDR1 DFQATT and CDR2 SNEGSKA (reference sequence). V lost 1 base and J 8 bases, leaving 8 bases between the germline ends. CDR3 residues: CSARVGTGYTF. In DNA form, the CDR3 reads TGCAGTGCTAGAGTCGGGACCGGCTACACCTTC.

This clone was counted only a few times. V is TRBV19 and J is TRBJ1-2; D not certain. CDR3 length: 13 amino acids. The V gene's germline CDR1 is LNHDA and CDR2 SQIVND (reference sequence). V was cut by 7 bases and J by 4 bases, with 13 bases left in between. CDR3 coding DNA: TGTGCCAGTACCGCCGCGACATTCTATGGCTACACCTTC. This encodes CASTAATFYGYTF.

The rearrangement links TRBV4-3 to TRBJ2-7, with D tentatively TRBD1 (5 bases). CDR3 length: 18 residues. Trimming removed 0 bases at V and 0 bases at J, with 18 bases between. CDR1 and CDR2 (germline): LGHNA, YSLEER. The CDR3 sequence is CASSQDETHQGSSYEQYF. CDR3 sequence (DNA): TGCGCCAGCAGCCAAGATGAAACGCACCAGGGAAGCTCCTACGAGCAGTACTTC.

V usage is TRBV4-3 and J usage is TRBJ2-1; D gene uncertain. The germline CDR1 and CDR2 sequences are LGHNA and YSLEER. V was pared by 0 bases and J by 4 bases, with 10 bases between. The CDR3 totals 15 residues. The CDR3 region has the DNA TGCGCCAGCAGCCAAGATAGGGCGGTTTACAATGAGCAGTTCTTC. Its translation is CASSQDRAVYNEQFF.

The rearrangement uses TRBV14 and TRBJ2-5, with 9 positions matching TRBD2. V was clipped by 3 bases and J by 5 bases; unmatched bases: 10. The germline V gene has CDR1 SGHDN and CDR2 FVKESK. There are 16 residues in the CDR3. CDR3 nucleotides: TGTGCCAGCAGCCACGGGACTAGCTCTGATGGGGAGACCCAGTACTTC. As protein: CASSHGTSSDGETQYF.

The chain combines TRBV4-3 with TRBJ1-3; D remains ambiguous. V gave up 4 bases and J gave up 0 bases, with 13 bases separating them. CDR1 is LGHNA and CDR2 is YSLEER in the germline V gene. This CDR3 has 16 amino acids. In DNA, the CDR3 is TGCGCCAGCAGCCCCTCGAGTCGGGGCTCTGGAAACACCATATATTTT. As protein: CASSPSSRGSGNTIYF.

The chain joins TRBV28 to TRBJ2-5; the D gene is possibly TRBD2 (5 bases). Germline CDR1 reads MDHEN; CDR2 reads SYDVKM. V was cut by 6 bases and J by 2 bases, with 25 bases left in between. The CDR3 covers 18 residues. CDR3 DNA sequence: TGTGCCAGCAGCTACCACTCCGGGGAGATCATGGTACAAGAGACCCAGTACTTC. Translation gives CASSYHSGEIMVQETQYF.

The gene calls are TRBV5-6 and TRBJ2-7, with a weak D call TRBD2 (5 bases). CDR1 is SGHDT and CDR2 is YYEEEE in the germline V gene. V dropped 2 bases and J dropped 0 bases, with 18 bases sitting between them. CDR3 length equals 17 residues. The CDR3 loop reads CASSFGGGFLGSYEQYF. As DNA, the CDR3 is TGTGCCAGCAGCTTCGGAGGTGGTTTTTTAGGCTCCTACGAGCAGTACTTC.

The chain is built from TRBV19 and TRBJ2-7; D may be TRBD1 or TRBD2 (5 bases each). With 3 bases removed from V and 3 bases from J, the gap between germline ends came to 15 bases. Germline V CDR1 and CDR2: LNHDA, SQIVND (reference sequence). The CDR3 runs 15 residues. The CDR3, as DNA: TGTGCCAGTAGTATTGGGGGAACAGGCCGCTACGAGCAGTACTTC. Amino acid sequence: CASSIGGTGRYEQYF.

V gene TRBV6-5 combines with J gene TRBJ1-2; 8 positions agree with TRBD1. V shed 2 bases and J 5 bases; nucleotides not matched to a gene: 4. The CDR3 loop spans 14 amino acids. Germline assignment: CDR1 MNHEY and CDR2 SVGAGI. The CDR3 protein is CASSYGDRLYGYTF. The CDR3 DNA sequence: TGTGCCAGCAGTTACGGGGACAGGCTGTATGGCTACACCTTC.

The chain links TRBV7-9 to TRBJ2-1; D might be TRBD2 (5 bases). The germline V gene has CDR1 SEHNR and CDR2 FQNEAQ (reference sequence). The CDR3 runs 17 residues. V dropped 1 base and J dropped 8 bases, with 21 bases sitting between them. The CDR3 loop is CASSLGFIGNNSHEQFF. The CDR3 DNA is TGTGCCAGCAGCTTAGGATTTATCGGGAACAACTCGCATGAGCAGTTCTTC.

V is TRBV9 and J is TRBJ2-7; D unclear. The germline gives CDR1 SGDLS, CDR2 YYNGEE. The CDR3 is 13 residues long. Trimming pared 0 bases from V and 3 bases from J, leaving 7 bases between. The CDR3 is CASSVEEHYEQYF. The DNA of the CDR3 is TGTGCCAGCAGCGTAGAGGAACACTACGAGCAGTACTTC.

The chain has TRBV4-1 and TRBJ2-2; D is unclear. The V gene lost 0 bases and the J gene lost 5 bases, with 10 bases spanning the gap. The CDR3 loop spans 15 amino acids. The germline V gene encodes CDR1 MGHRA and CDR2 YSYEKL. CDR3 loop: CASSQEFRVTGELFF. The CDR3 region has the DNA TGCGCCAGCAGCCAAGAATTTAGAGTAACCGGGGAGCTGTTTTTT.

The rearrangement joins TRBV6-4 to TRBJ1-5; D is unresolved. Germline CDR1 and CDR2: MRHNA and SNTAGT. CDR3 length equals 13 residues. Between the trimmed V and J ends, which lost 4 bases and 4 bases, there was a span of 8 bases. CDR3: CASSVRENQPQHF. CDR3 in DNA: TGTGCCAGCAGTGTCCGGGAGAATCAGCCCCAGCATTTT.

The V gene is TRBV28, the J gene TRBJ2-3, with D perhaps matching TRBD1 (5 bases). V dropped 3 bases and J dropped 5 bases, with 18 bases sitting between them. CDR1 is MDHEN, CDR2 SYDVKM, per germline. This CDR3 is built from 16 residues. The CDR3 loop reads CASSFRTGADRDTQYF. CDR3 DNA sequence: TGTGCCAGCAGTTTCAGAACAGGAGCTGATCGAGATACGCAGTATTTT. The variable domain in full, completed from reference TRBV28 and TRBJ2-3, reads DVKVTQSSRYLVKRTGEKVFLECVQDMDHENMFWYRQDPGLGLRLIYFSYDVKMKEKGDIPEGYSVSREKKERFSLILESASTNQTSMYLCASSFRTGADRDTQYFGPGTRLTVL.

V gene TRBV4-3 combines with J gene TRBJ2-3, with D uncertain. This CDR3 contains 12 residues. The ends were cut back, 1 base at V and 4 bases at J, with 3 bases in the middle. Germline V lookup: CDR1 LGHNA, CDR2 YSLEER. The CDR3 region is CASSQGADTQYF. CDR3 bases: TGCGCCAGCAGCCAAGGAGCAGATACGCAGTATTTT.